Below are 26 T cell receptor beta chains sequenced from a single sample in a study of cytomegalovirus exposure and HLA in healthy donors. Researchers ran the PCR with 60 Vbeta and 13 Jbeta primers. The table came from immunoSEQ multiplex PCR; TCRdb's copy has only in-frame clones and leaves some out. The sample has about 110,000 clones, roughly 86% seen once. Sequencing was done on a sample of PBMCs. The receptors were gathered from a man aged 35 to 55 in good health and CMV-seronegative.

The gene calls are TRBV28 and TRBJ2-1, with 7 bases aligning to TRBD2. Looked up from germline, CDR1 is MDHEN and CDR2 is SYDVKM. The ends lost 6 bases at V and 3 bases at J; junction bases unmatched: 14. This CDR3 region has 17 residues. CDR3 loop: CASSLAGSYPIYNEQFF. DNA for the CDR3: TGTGCCAGCAGCTTAGCGGGCAGTTATCCGATCTACAATGAGCAGTTCTTC.

This rearrangement joins TRBV6-1 to TRBJ1-1; possibly TRBD1 for D (5 bases). V shed 10 bases and J shed 3 bases, with 15 bases lying between them. Germline values: CDR1 MNHNS, CDR2 SASEGT. CDR3 size: 13 residues. The CDR3 nucleotides read TGTGCCATACAACAGGCTTTAGACACTGAAGCTTTCTTT. Translation gives CAIQQALDTEAFF.

The rearrangement links TRBV4-1 to TRBJ1-1, with 7 bases that match TRBD1. Germline V lookup: CDR1 MGHRA, CDR2 YSYEKL. The V gene end was trimmed by 0 bases and the J gene end by 0 bases; junction bases not matched to a gene: 7. CDR3 length: 17 residues. The CDR3 sequence: CASSQDRGRGVNTEAFF. The DNA for the CDR3 is TGCGCCAGCAGCCAAGATCGGGGCAGGGGGGTGAACACTGAAGCTTTCTTT.

The chain employs TRBV6-6 and TRBJ1-5, with TRBD1 identical over 9 bases. Germline-derived CDR1 and CDR2 are MNHNY and SVGAGI (reference sequence). This CDR3 is built from 14 residues. The junction had 5 bases not matched to a gene; V was cut back by 7 bases and J by 4 bases. The chain's CDR3 is CASTFGQGNQPQHF. For the CDR3, the DNA is TGTGCCAGCACCTTTGGACAGGGGAATCAGCCCCAGCATTTT.

This clone was found once. The gene calls are TRBV5-1 and TRBJ2-5; D might be TRBD2 (5 bases). Per germline, CDR1 SGHRS and CDR2 YFSETQ. This CDR3 comprises 14 residues. Trimming took 3 bases from V and 1 from J, leaving 10 bases between them. This CDR3 reads CASSSRAGQETQYF. The CDR3 DNA is TGCGCCAGCAGCTCCCGGGCGGGCCAAGAGACCCAGTACTTC. The whole variable domain, filled in from reference TRBV5-1 and TRBJ2-5, reads KAGVTQTPRYLIKTRGQQVTLSCSPISGHRSVSWYQQTPGQGLQFLFEYFSETQRNKGNFPGRFSGRQFSNSRSEMNVSTLELGDSALYLCASSSRAGQETQYFGPGTRLLVL.

The chain employs TRBV7-8 and TRBJ2-5; possibly TRBD2 for D (6 bases). The CDR3 is made up of 13 amino acids. The germline V gene has CDR1 SGHVS and CDR2 FQNEAQ. V was cut by 4 bases and J by 5 bases, with 11 bases left in between. CDR3 loop: CASSSRGTETQYF. CDR3 sequence (DNA): TGTGCCAGCAGCTCGCGGGGCACGGAGACCCAGTACTTC.

The chain combines TRBV19 with TRBJ1-1; D is ambiguous. This CDR3 spans 13 amino acids. Germline V CDR1 and CDR2: LNHDA, SQIVND (reference sequence). With 6 bases removed from V and 1 base from J, the gap between germline ends came to 9 bases. The CDR3 here is CASRGLGNTEAFF. The DNA for the CDR3 is TGTGCCAGTAGGGGTCTAGGGAACACTGAAGCTTTCTTT. Combining the CDR3 with reference TRBV19 and TRBJ1-1 gives the whole variable domain DGGITQSPKYLFRKEGQNVTLSCEQNLNHDAMYWYRQDPGQGLRLIYYSQIVNDFQKGDIAEGYSVSREKKESFPLTVTSAQKNPTAFYLCASRGLGNTEAFFGQGTRLTVV.

This clone was observed a handful of times. The gene calls are TRBV5-4 and TRBJ2-7, with D perhaps TRBD2 (5 bases). CDR1 and CDR2 from the germline V gene are SGHNT and YYREEE (reference sequence). V was trimmed by 2 bases and J by 0 bases, leaving 12 bases between them. This CDR3 is 15 amino acids long. The CDR3 DNA follows: TGTGCCAGCAGCTTCATTGGGAGTAGCTCCTACGAGCAGTACTTC. It translates to CASSFIGSSSYEQYF. Full variable domain (outside the CDR3, taken from reference TRBV5-4 and TRBJ2-7): ETGVTQSPTHLIKTRGQQVTLRCSSQSGHNTVSWYQQALGQGPQFIFQYYREEENGRGNFPPRFSGLQFPNYSSELNVNALELDDSALYLCASSFIGSSSYEQYFGPGTRLTVT.

The rearrangement links TRBV2 to TRBJ1-5; 9 nucleotides agree with TRBD1. Per the germline V gene, CDR1 is SNHLY and CDR2 is FYNNEI. This CDR3 is 14 amino acids long. The junction had 7 bases not matched to a gene; V was cut back by 10 bases and J by 3 bases. CDR3 DNA sequence: TGTGCCATGGCCGGGACAGGGACCAATCAGCCCCAGCATTTT. It codes for CAMAGTGTNQPQHF.

The chain carries TRBV18 and TRBJ1-1; 11 bases fit TRBD1. This CDR3 contains 18 residues. V dropped 3 bases and J dropped 2; count of bases not matched to a gene: 11. Germline-derived CDR1 and CDR2 are KGHSH and LQKENI. The CDR3 loop is CASSPRGQGATQNTEAFF. CDR3 coding DNA: TGTGCCAGCTCACCGCGAGGACAGGGGGCCACCCAAAACACTGAAGCTTTCTTT.

The chain uses TRBV29-1 and TRBJ1-1; 8 bases fit TRBD1. V was pared by 3 bases and J by 6 bases, with 12 bases of the junction left unmatched. Germline assignment: CDR1 SQVTM and CDR2 ANQGSEA. The CDR3 extends over 15 amino acids. The CDR3: CSVDSGGLGHAEAFF. The CDR3 DNA is TGCAGCGTTGACTCAGGGGGCCTAGGTCATGCTGAAGCTTTCTTT.

This clone was counted once. The chain carries TRBV9 and TRBJ2-3, with 12 bases lining up with TRBD2. CDR3 length: 17 residues. The V gene end was trimmed by 1 base and the J gene end by 4 bases; junction bases not matched to a gene: 7. Germline CDR1 SGDLS, CDR2 YYNGEE. Here the CDR3 reads CASSVKTSGGWSDTQYF. For the CDR3, the DNA is TGTGCCAGCAGCGTAAAGACTAGCGGGGGTTGGTCAGATACGCAGTATTTT.

J is TRBJ1-1 and V is TRBV11-2, with unresolved D. The V gene lost 2 bases and the J gene lost 6 bases, with 13 bases spanning the gap. CDR1 is SGHAT and CDR2 is FQNNGV in the germline V gene. The CDR3 totals 14 residues. The CDR3, as DNA: TGTGCCAGCAGCTTACGGCGCGGGAGTTCTGAAGCTTTCTTT. It specifies CASSLRRGSSEAFF.

Remarks on this clone: The sample contains more than one DNA sequence encoding this CDR3. The DNA of the CDR3 is TGTGCCAGCAGCTGGGACAGGGGGGACACTGAAGCTTTCTTT. Protein product: CASSWDRGDTEAFF. The chain has TRBV7-9 and TRBJ1-1, with TRBD1 identical over 11 bases. CDR1 is SEHNR, CDR2 FQNEAQ, per germline (reference sequence). There are 14 residues in the CDR3. The J segment lost 3 bases and the V segment lost 4 bases, leaving 1 base of the junction unmatched.

The chain is built from TRBV7-2 and TRBJ2-4, with 8 bases that match TRBD2. The junction had 7 bases not matched to a gene; V was cut back by 1 base and J by 5 bases. The CDR3 is 16 amino acids. In germline, CDR1 is SGHTA, CDR2 FQGNSA. The CDR3 here is CASSLGRAGDQNIQYF. The DNA of the CDR3 is TGTGCCAGCAGCTTAGGGCGAGCGGGGGACCAAAACATTCAGTACTTC.

The chain has TRBV2 and TRBJ2-1, with D tentatively TRBD1 (6 bases). The CDR3 is 13 amino acids. The V gene lost 7 bases and the J gene lost 4 bases, with 11 bases spanning the gap. CDR1 SNHLY and CDR2 FYNNEI come from the germline V gene. CDR3 in amino acids: CASTPGQYNEQFF. The DNA of the CDR3 is TGTGCCAGCACCCCCGGACAGTACAATGAGCAGTTCTTC.

The chain has TRBV19 and TRBJ1-1; 7 bases agree with TRBD1. CDR1 is LNHDA, CDR2 SQIVND, per germline (reference sequence). V dropped 5 bases and J dropped 6; count of bases not matched to a gene: 15. The CDR3 spans 16 residues. The chain's CDR3 is CASSSTGAPGLAEAFF. DNA for the CDR3: TGTGCCAGTAGTTCCACAGGGGCCCCGGGGCTAGCTGAAGCTTTCTTT.

The chain employs TRBV7-2 and TRBJ1-5; D is perhaps TRBD1 (6 bases). The CDR3 contains 13 residues. Trimming removed 5 bases at V and 7 bases at J, with 12 bases between. Looked up from germline, CDR1 is SGHTA and CDR2 is FQGNSA. The chain's CDR3 is CASSRTGTQPQHF. The CDR3 DNA sequence: TGTGCCAGCAGCCGCACAGGGACCCAGCCCCAGCATTTT.

Points on this clone: One end of the junction fails to match germline, which may point to a read error. The sample carries other DNA sequences with the same CDR3. V and J are TRBV7-9 and TRBJ1-1; D is undetermined. CDR1 is SEHNR, CDR2 FQNEAQ, per germline (reference sequence). The CDR3 has 14 amino acids. The DNA for the CDR3 is TGTGCTAGCAGCTTAATAAGGGCGGGGACTGAAGCTTTCTTT. Its protein is CASSLIRAGTEAFF.

The chain links TRBV15 to TRBJ1-1; D perhaps matches TRBD1 (6 bases). CDR3 length: 13 residues. Per the germline V gene, CDR1 is LNHNV and CDR2 is YYDKDF (reference sequence). V was trimmed by 1 base and J by 13 bases, leaving 16 bases between them. The CDR3 loop reads CATSRGAGGDGFF. CDR3 DNA sequence: TGTGCCACCAGCAGAGGGGCTGGGGGCGACGGTTTCTTT. Drawing the rest from reference TRBV15 and TRBJ1-1, the complete variable domain is DAMVIQNPRYQVTQFGKPVTLSCSQTLNHNVMYWYQQKSSQAPKLLFHYYDKDFNNEADTPDNFQSRRPNTSFCFLDIRSPGLGDTAMYLCATSRGAGGDGFFGQGTRLTVV.

V is TRBV5-4 and J is TRBJ1-1; possibly TRBD1 for D (6 bases). V was shortened by 3 bases and J by 7 bases, with 10 bases between the two germline ends. This CDR3 is 12 amino acids long. The V gene's germline CDR1 is SGHNT and CDR2 YYREEE (reference sequence). In nucleotides, the CDR3 is TGTGCCAGCAGCTCCCAGGGGTTTGAAGCTTTCTTT. Translation: CASSSQGFEAFF. The whole variable domain, filled in from reference TRBV5-4 and TRBJ1-1, reads ETGVTQSPTHLIKTRGQQVTLRCSSQSGHNTVSWYQQALGQGPQFIFQYYREEENGRGNFPPRFSGLQFPNYSSELNVNALELDDSALYLCASSSQGFEAFFGQGTRLTVV.

The rearrangement uses TRBV4-3 and TRBJ2-5; tentatively, D is TRBD2 (5 bases). V gave up 1 base and J gave up 2 bases, with 8 bases separating them. Germline-derived CDR1 and CDR2 are LGHNA and YSLEER. The CDR3 is made up of 14 amino acids. In DNA form, the CDR3 reads TGCGCCAGCAGCCAAGGAGGGTCACAAGAGACCCAGTACTTC. It yields the protein CASSQGGSQETQYF.

V gene TRBV28 combines with J gene TRBJ1-4; 8 bases align to TRBD1. Germline V gene sequence: CDR1 MDHEN, CDR2 SYDVKM. The CDR3 covers 15 residues. V gave up 5 bases and J gave up 6 bases; unmatched junction bases: 8. The CDR3 DNA reads as TGTGCCAGCAGTCCGAGACAGGGGTTATATGAAAAACTGTTTTTT. Protein: CASSPRQGLYEKLFF.

The chain uses TRBV5-6 and TRBJ2-5, with D maybe TRBD1 (6 bases). The V end was cut by 2 bases, the J end by 3 bases, with 17 bases between. This CDR3 comprises 16 residues. CDR1 SGHDT and CDR2 YYEEEE come from the germline V gene. This CDR3 is CASSLLTGENKETQYF. CDR3 in DNA: TGTGCCAGCAGCTTATTGACAGGAGAAAACAAAGAGACCCAGTACTTC.

This clone was seen more than once but under ten times. The J gene is TRBJ1-4, the V gene TRBV6-5, with D possibly matching TRBD1 (6 bases). The CDR3 consists of 13 residues. Germline V gives CDR1 MNHEY, CDR2 SVGAGI. The V gene lost 5 bases and the J gene lost 11 bases, with 15 bases spanning the gap. The CDR3 reads CASSARTVSKLFF. As DNA, the CDR3 is TGTGCCAGCAGTGCCCGGACAGTGTCGAAACTGTTTTTT.

V and J are TRBV5-1 and TRBJ2-1; D call uncertain. The CDR3 is 15 amino acids. V was trimmed by 4 bases and J by 6 bases, leaving 17 bases between them. The germline V gene has CDR1 SGHRS and CDR2 YFSETQ. CDR3 loop: CASSVPIKLPNEQFF. The CDR3 DNA follows: TGCGCCAGCAGCGTCCCGATAAAGCTCCCCAATGAGCAGTTCTTC.